These 25 T cell receptor beta chains came from one sample sequenced in a study of blood T cell repertoires in COVID-19. Assay: immunoSEQ multiplex PCR; the TCRdb copy retains only in-frame clones and omits some. This table holds tens of thousands of clones, 82% found once. The sample comprised peripheral blood. Receptors originate from a human donor in a cohort sampled during active COVID-19.

This sequence joins TRBV19 and TRBJ1-2; perhaps TRBD1 as D (6 bases). CDR3 size: 18 residues. V was shortened by 0 bases and J by 8 bases, with 25 bases between the two germline ends. Germline lookup yields CDR1 LNHDA and CDR2 SQIVND (reference sequence). The CDR3 region is CASSIDLDSGGGFGGYTF. The DNA for the CDR3 is TGTGCCAGTAGTATAGATCTGGACAGTGGCGGGGGCTTCGGCGGCTACACCTTC.

This chain uses TRBV19 with TRBJ2-3, with 9 nucleotides matching TRBD2. Trimming at V came to 3 bases and at J to 2 bases, leaving 3 bases not matched to a gene. CDR1 is LNHDA and CDR2 is SQIVND in the germline V gene (reference sequence). This CDR3 is 15 amino acids long. The CDR3 DNA sequence: TGTGCCAGTAGTATTTCTAGCGGGGCCACAGATACGCAGTATTTT. This codes for CASSISSGATDTQYF.

The rearrangement links TRBV6-2 or TRBV6-3 to TRBJ2-7; 7 nucleotides agree with TRBD2. This CDR3 spans 14 amino acids. Per germline, CDR1 MNHEY and CDR2 SVGEGT. Germline trimming cut 6 bases from V and 4 bases from J; bases unmatched to any gene: 9. Here the CDR3 reads CASSRQREGYEQYF. In nucleotides, the CDR3 is TGTGCCAGCAGCAGACAGAGGGAGGGGTACGAGCAGTACTTC.

The rearrangement links TRBV24-1 to TRBJ2-2, with D uncertain. The germline V and J ends were trimmed by 0 bases and 1 base, with 11 bases remaining between them. Per the germline V gene, CDR1 is KGHDR and CDR2 is SFDVKD. The CDR3 runs 17 residues. The CDR3 sequence: CATSDLDPALNTGELFF. For the CDR3, the DNA is TGTGCCACCAGTGATTTGGACCCAGCGTTGAACACCGGGGAGCTGTTTTTT.

The chain recombines TRBV5-1 with TRBJ1-1; 9 bases map to TRBD1. Germline CDR1 is SGHRS and CDR2 is YFSETQ. V dropped 0 bases and J dropped 10; count of bases not matched to a gene: 10. The CDR3 length is 15 residues. In DNA, the CDR3 is TGCGCCAGCAGCTTGGCCACGGGACAGGGAGGGCGAGCTTTCTTT. It encodes CASSLATGQGGRAFF.

Written as DNA, the CDR3 is TGTGCCAGCAGCGTAGAAGCGGGAGCAGGGGAGCAGTACTTC. It codes for CASSVEAGAGEQYF. The chain combines TRBV9 with TRBJ2-7; 8 nucleotides align to TRBD2. Germline V gives CDR1 SGDLS, CDR2 YYNGEE. The V gene end was trimmed by 0 bases and the J gene end by 7 bases; junction bases not matched to a gene: 6. There are 14 residues in the CDR3.

This clone was counted a few times. This chain links TRBV7-8 with TRBJ1-6; D call uncertain. V was pared by 5 bases and J by 13 bases, with 12 bases between. This CDR3 spans 12 amino acids. Germline CDR1 SGHVS, CDR2 FQNEAQ. The CDR3, as DNA: TGTGCCAGCAGCCACTACACCCCCCCCCTCCACTTT. This gives the protein CASSHYTPPLHF. The complete variable domain, with remaining parts taken from reference TRBV7-8 and TRBJ1-6, reads GAGVSQSPRYKVAKRGQDVALRCDPISGHVSLFWYQQALGQGPEFLTYFQNEAQLDKSGLPSDRFFAERPEGSVSTLKIQRTQQEDSAVYLCASSHYTPPLHFGNGTRLTVT.

This clone was seen a few times. The chain joins TRBV4-1 to TRBJ2-3; 7 bases are shared with TRBD1. This CDR3 region has 18 residues. Germline CDR1 is MGHRA and CDR2 is YSYEKL. With V trimmed by 0 bases and J by 4 bases, 13 bases remained unmatched. The CDR3 reads CASSQDTATGSRADTQYF. The CDR3 DNA is TGCGCCAGCAGCCAAGATACGGCGACAGGGTCAAGGGCAGATACGCAGTATTTT.

This clone showed up just once. The J gene is TRBJ2-3, the V gene TRBV9; D perhaps matches TRBD2 (6 bases). CDR1 is SGDLS and CDR2 is YYNGEE in the germline V gene. V was cut by 3 bases and J by 0 bases, with 11 bases left in between. The CDR3 has 15 amino acids. CDR3 protein: CASSGPSDSTDTQYF. CDR3 coding DNA: TGTGCCAGCAGCGGCCCTAGCGATAGCACAGATACGCAGTATTTT.

In nucleotides, the CDR3 is TGTGCCAGCAGTCCCATCGAGGGGGCGTCTGCTTTCTTT. Translated: CASSPIEGASAFF. The chain joins TRBV27 to TRBJ1-1; 7 bases fit TRBD1. Per the germline V gene, CDR1 is MNHEY and CDR2 is SMNVEV (reference sequence). The CDR3 runs to 13 residues. V gave up 5 bases and J gave up 11 bases; unmatched junction bases: 11.

This sequence joins TRBV6-4 and TRBJ2-4, with unresolved D. Germline V gene lookup returns CDR1 MRHNA and CDR2 SNTAGT. The length of the CDR3 is 14 residues. V gave up 9 bases and J gave up 0 bases, with 12 bases separating them. CDR3 residues: CARRRGLAKNIQYF. The CDR3 region has the DNA TGTGCCAGGAGGCGCGGCCTAGCCAAAAACATTCAGTACTTC.

This clone was observed a few times. CDR3 protein: CASSRTSGDPEQFF. DNA for the CDR3: TGTGCCAGCAGTCGGACTAGCGGGGATCCTGAGCAGTTCTTC. The rearrangement uses TRBV27 and TRBJ2-1; 12 bases are shared with TRBD2. CDR1 and CDR2 from the germline V gene are MNHEY and SMNVEV (reference sequence). Losses at the gene ends were 5 bases for V and 9 bases for J; bases not matched to a gene: 5. This CDR3 has 14 amino acids.

The CDR3 sequence: CAGANRPYEQYF. CDR3 DNA: TGTGCCGGGGCCAACCGTCCCTACGAGCAGTACTTC. The chain has TRBV2 and TRBJ2-7; weak D call: TRBD1 (5 bases). V gave up 11 bases and J gave up 2 bases, with 13 bases separating them. This CDR3 is built from 12 residues. Germline V gene sequence: CDR1 SNHLY, CDR2 FYNNEI.

V and J are TRBV6-5 and TRBJ2-3; tentatively, D is TRBD2 (6 bases). V lost 2 bases and J lost 3, with 12 bases in between. Germline CDR1 reads MNHEY; CDR2 reads SVGAGI. The CDR3 consists of 15 residues. The CDR3 protein is CASSYESRGTDTQYF. The CDR3 DNA sequence: TGTGCCAGCAGTTACGAGTCTCGGGGGACAGATACGCAGTATTTT.

This rearrangement joins TRBV19 to TRBJ2-2, with 9 positions matching TRBD1. V lost 4 bases to trimming and J lost 5 bases; unmatched junction nucleotides: 5. The CDR3 spans 15 residues. Germline V CDR1 and CDR2: LNHDA, SQIVND (reference sequence). The CDR3 DNA sequence: TGTGCCAGTAGTACCGGGACAGGGAGAACCGGGGAGCTGTTTTTT. Encoded protein: CASSTGTGRTGELFF.

The CDR3 spells CASSPGHYLYEQYF. The CDR3 coding sequence is TGTGCCAGCTCACCGGGTCACTACCTATACGAGCAGTACTTC. The rearrangement uses TRBV18 and TRBJ2-7, with D hard to call. CDR3 length equals 14 residues. Germline V CDR1 and CDR2: KGHSH, LQKENI. Trimming stripped 3 bases from V and 4 bases from J, with 13 bases between.

V and J are TRBV6-5 and TRBJ2-7, with 10 bases identical to TRBD2. The CDR3 runs 15 residues. Germline assignment: CDR1 MNHEY and CDR2 SVGAGI. V was pared by 0 bases and J by 6 bases, with 5 bases of the junction left unmatched. For the CDR3, the DNA is TGTGCCAGCAGTTACTCCGCGGGACTAGCGAGCGAGCAGTACTTC. It codes for CASSYSAGLASEQYF.

The chain couples TRBV5-1 to TRBJ2-3; TRBD1 might be the D (6 bases). Germline V CDR1 and CDR2: SGHRS, YFSETQ. With 0 bases removed from V and 0 bases from J, the gap between germline ends came to 11 bases. The CDR3 contains 16 residues. As DNA, the CDR3 is TGCGCCAGCAGCTTGGTGACAGGCGAGAGCACAGATACGCAGTATTTT. It translates to CASSLVTGESTDTQYF.

This clone was found a few times. This chain uses TRBV7-9 with TRBJ2-7, with a possible D match to TRBD2 (5 bases). Per germline, CDR1 SEHNR and CDR2 FQNEAQ (reference sequence). V dropped 4 bases and J dropped 0 bases, with 7 bases sitting between them. This CDR3 has 13 amino acids. In DNA, the CDR3 is TGTGCCAGCAGCTCGGGGAACTCCTACGAGCAGTACTTC. As protein: CASSSGNSYEQYF.

This clone was observed once. The V and J genes are TRBV2 and TRBJ2-7; unclear D gene. Germline CDR1 is SNHLY and CDR2 is FYNNEI. V lost 2 bases to trimming and J lost 4 bases, with 9 bases between them. The CDR3 spans 13 residues. CDR3 loop: CASSELVRYEQYF. For the CDR3, the DNA is TGTGCCAGCAGTGAACTAGTACGGTACGAGCAGTACTTC.

The rearrangement uses TRBV6-2 or TRBV6-3 and TRBJ1-2; D is unresolved. There are 12 residues in the CDR3. Trimming pared 2 bases from V and 8 bases from J, leaving 9 bases between. Germline V gene data show CDR1 as MNHEY and CDR2 as SVGEGT. CDR3: CASSYQVEGYTF. The CDR3 DNA sequence: TGTGCCAGCAGTTACCAGGTTGAAGGCTACACCTTC.

The rearrangement links TRBV23-1 to TRBJ2-1, with D possibly being TRBD1 (6 bases). TRBV23-1 carries the ORF label, with uncertain function. V was pared by 7 bases and J by 0 bases, with 22 bases between. CDR3 size: 18 residues. As DNA, the CDR3 is TGCGCCAGCAACCCCAAGGAGGACAGAGAGTACTCCTACAATGAGCAGTTCTTC. It yields the protein CASNPKEDREYSYNEQFF.

The gene calls are TRBV28 and TRBJ2-5; 8 nucleotides align to TRBD2. CDR3 length: 15 residues. V trimming: 6 bases; J trimming: 9 bases; junction bases outside the gene matches: 15. Germline-derived CDR1 and CDR2 are MDHEN and SYDVKM. DNA of the CDR3: TGTGCCAGCAGCTCAGTCGCGGGAGGATCCGCGGCCCAGTACTTC. This sequence encodes CASSSVAGGSAAQYF. The whole variable domain, remainder taken from reference TRBV28 and TRBJ2-5, is DVKVTQSSRYLVKRTGEKVFLECVQDMDHENMFWYRQDPGLGLRLIYFSYDVKMKEKGDIPEGYSVSREKKERFSLILESASTNQTSMYLCASSSVAGGSAAQYFGPGTRLLVL.

This clone showed up just once. The chain carries TRBV27 and TRBJ1-4; D perhaps matches TRBD1 (6 bases). Germline CDR1 reads MNHEY; CDR2 reads SMNVEV (reference sequence). The germline V and J ends were trimmed by 5 bases and 8 bases, with 21 bases remaining between them. The CDR3 sequence is 16 residues long. The CDR3 region is CASSPTEKGGREKLFF. The DNA of the CDR3 is TGTGCCAGCAGTCCCACCGAGAAGGGGGGGAGAGAAAAACTGTTTTTT.

J is TRBJ2-4 and V is TRBV3-1 (or the pseudogene TRBV3-2); 8 bases fit TRBD1. The germline gives CDR1 LGHDT, CDR2 YNNKEL (reference sequence). This CDR3 contains 15 residues. V lost 3 bases and J lost 7; bases outside the gene matches: 8. This chain's CDR3 is CASSHDRGIVNIQYF. The CDR3 coding sequence is TGTGCCAGCAGCCACGACAGGGGTATTGTTAACATTCAGTACTTC.